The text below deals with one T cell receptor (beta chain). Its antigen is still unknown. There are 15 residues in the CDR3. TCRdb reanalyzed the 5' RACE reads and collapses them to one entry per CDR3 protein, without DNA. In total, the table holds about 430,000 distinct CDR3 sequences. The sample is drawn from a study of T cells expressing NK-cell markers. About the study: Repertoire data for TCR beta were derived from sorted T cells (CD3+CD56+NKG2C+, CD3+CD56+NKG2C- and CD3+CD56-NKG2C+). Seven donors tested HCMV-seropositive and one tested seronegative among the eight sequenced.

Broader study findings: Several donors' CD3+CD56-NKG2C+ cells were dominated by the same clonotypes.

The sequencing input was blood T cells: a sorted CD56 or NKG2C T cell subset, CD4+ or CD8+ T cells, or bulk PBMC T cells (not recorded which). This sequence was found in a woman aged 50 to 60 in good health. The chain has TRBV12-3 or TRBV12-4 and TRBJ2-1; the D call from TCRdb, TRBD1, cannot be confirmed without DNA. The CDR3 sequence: CASSHGPGTSSEQFF.